This entry concerns a single T cell receptor beta chain. The entry originates in a study of neoadjuvant anti-PD-1 for oral cavity cancer. The protocol was immunoSEQ multiplex PCR, while the TCRdb copy is restricted to in-frame clones and leaves out a portion. The data hold about 16,000 clones, with about 78% observed a single time. Germline V lookup: CDR1 SNHLY, CDR2 FYNNEI. The CDR3 has 16 residues. V was pared by 4 bases and J by 9 bases, with 14 bases of the junction left unmatched. This clonotype originated in a person between 40 and 85 years old with oral cavity squamous cell carcinoma. The V call is TRBV2, the J call TRBJ1-1; 10 bases are a match to TRBD1. The source was PBMCs, collected before nivolumab (anti-PD-1) treatment. CDR3 loop: CASSGYKTGGRPQAFF. The CDR3 DNA sequence: TGTGCCAGCAGTGGTTATAAGACAGGGGGCAGGCCTCAAGCTTTCTTT. Variable domain in full (rest from reference TRBV2 and TRBJ1-1): EPEVTQTPSHQVTQMGQEVILRCVPISNHLYFYWYRQILGQKVEFLVSFYNNEISEKSEIFDDQFSVERPDGSNFTLKIRSTKLEDSAMYFCASSGYKTGGRPQAFFGQGTRLTVV.